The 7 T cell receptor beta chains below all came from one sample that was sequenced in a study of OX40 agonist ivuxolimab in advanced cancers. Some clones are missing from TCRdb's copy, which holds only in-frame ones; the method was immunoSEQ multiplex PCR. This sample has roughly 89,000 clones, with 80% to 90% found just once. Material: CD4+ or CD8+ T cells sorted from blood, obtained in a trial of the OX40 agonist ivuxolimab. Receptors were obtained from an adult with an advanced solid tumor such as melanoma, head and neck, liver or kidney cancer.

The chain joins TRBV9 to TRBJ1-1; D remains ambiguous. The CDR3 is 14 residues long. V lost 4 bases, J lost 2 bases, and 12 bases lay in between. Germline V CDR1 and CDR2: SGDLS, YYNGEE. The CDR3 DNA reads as TGTGCCAGCAGCCCCTCGGGAGGAAACACTGAAGCTTTCTTT. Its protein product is CASSPSGGNTEAFF.

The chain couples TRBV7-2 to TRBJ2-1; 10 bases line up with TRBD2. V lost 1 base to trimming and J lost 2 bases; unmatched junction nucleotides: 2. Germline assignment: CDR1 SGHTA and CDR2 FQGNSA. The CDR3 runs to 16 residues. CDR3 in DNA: TGTGCCAGCAGCTTAGGGACTAGCGGCACCTACAATGAGCAGTTCTTC. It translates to CASSLGTSGTYNEQFF.

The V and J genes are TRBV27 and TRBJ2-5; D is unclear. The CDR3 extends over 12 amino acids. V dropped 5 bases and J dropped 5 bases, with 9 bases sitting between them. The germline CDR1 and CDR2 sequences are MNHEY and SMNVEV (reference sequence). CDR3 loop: CASSGNAETQYF. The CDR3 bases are TGTGCCAGCAGTGGCAACGCCGAGACCCAGTACTTC.

In DNA, the CDR3 is TGTGCCAGCAGCCTCCGGGACGGTGCGGACGAGCAGTACTTC. Translation gives CASSLRDGADEQYF. The gene calls are TRBV21-1 and TRBJ2-7. TRBV21-1 is listed as a pseudogene. The CDR3 covers 14 residues.

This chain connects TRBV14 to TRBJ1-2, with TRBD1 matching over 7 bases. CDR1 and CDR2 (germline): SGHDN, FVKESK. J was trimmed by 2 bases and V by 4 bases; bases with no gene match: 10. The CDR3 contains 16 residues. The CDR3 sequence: CASSLRSGGTNYGYTF. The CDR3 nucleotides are TGTGCCAGCAGCCTAAGGTCAGGGGGGACAAACTATGGCTACACCTTC.

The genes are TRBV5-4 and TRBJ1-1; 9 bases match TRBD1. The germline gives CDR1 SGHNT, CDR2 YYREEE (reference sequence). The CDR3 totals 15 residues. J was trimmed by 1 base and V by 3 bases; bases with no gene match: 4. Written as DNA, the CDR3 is TGTGCCAGCAGCTCGTACAGGGGGCAGAACACTGAAGCTTTCTTT. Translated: CASSSYRGQNTEAFF.

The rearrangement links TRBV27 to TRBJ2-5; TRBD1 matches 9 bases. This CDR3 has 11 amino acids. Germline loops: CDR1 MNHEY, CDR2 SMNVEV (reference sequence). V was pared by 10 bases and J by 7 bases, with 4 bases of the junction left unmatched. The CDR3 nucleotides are TGTGCCATGACAGGGGGGGGGACCCAGTACTTC. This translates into CAMTGGGTQYF.